A single sample is the source of the 13 T cell receptor beta chains below, sequenced in a study of shared clonotypes between healthy human individuals. Assay: immunoSEQ multiplex PCR; the TCRdb copy retains only in-frame clones and omits some. Of some 650,000 clones in the sample, about 97% were seen once. The sample was naive CD4+ T cells sorted from blood. Subset denoted: CD45RA+ positively selected. The receptors come from a woman aged 30 to 39 in good health.

This chain connects TRBV5-1 to TRBJ2-1; 12 bases fit TRBD2. This CDR3 comprises 16 residues. The junction had 6 bases not matched to a gene; V was cut back by 4 bases and J by 4 bases. In germline, CDR1 is SGHRS, CDR2 YFSETQ. The CDR3 is CASSPPTSGSYNEQFF. The CDR3 region has the DNA TGCGCCAGCAGCCCCCCGACTAGCGGGAGTTACAATGAGCAGTTCTTC.

This chain joins TRBV28 and TRBJ1-4; TRBD1 might be the D (6 bases). Germline-derived CDR1 and CDR2 are MDHEN and SYDVKM. The V and J ends lost 6 bases and 2 bases respectively, with 13 bases between them. The CDR3 runs to 15 residues. CDR3 sequence reads: CASSHGGGTNEKLFF. In nucleotides, the CDR3 is TGTGCCAGCAGCCATGGGGGGGGCACTAATGAAAAACTGTTTTTT.

The V gene is TRBV4-1, the J gene TRBJ2-7, with 8 bases fitting TRBD2. Germline V gene data show CDR1 as MGHRA and CDR2 as YSYEKL. Trimming at V came to 3 bases and at J to 3 bases, leaving 13 bases not matched to a gene. The CDR3 runs to 17 residues. CDR3 bases: TGCGCCAGCAGCCATCGCCGGACTAGCAGTTCATTCTACGAGCAGTACTTC. Its translation: CASSHRRTSSSFYEQYF.

The genes are TRBV19 and TRBJ1-4; D perhaps matches TRBD1 (5 bases). The CDR3 is made up of 14 amino acids. V shed 7 bases and J shed 4 bases, with 13 bases lying between them. Germline CDR1 and CDR2: LNHDA and SQIVND (reference sequence). This CDR3 reads CASTSFDSNEKLFF. In DNA form, the CDR3 reads TGTGCCAGTACATCATTCGACAGTAATGAAAAACTGTTTTTT.

V and J are TRBV19 and TRBJ1-2; D not resolved. Trimming stripped 6 bases from V and 4 bases from J, with 21 bases between. The germline V gene encodes CDR1 LNHDA and CDR2 SQIVND (reference sequence). This CDR3 is 16 amino acids long. CDR3 sequence (DNA): TGTGCCAGTAGACCCGAAGGTACGGGCGACCGCTATGGCTACACCTTC. Translated: CASRPEGTGDRYGYTF.

This sequence joins TRBV28 and TRBJ2-7; 7 positions match TRBD2. Looked up from germline, CDR1 is MDHEN and CDR2 is SYDVKM. The V segment lost 7 bases and the J segment 0 bases; nucleotides outside the gene matches: 6. CDR3 length: 14 amino acids. CDR3 nucleotides: TGTGCCAGCACTTGGCGGGAGTCCTCCTACGAGCAGTACTTC. Its translation is CASTWRESSYEQYF.

This sequence joins TRBV7-3 and TRBJ2-7; D unresolved. Germline CDR1 and CDR2: SGHTA and FQGTGA. CDR3 length: 14 residues. With 0 bases removed from V and 6 bases from J, the gap between germline ends came to 12 bases. CDR3 in DNA: TGTGCCAGCAGCTTAACCTCCGTCGCGGCCGAGCAGTACTTC. It yields the protein CASSLTSVAAEQYF.

The CDR3 DNA sequence: TGTGCTAGTGGTTTGGTAACCGGTGGGAACACCGGGGAGCTGTTTTTT. As protein: CASGLVTGGNTGELFF. The chain is built from TRBV12-5 and TRBJ2-2; D is unresolved. The V gene lost 0 bases and the J gene lost 1 base, with 9 bases spanning the gap. The V gene's germline CDR1 is LGHNT and CDR2 FRNRAP. The CDR3 has 16 residues.

J is TRBJ2-1 and V is TRBV28; the match to TRBD2 covers 7 bases. Germline values: CDR1 MDHEN, CDR2 SYDVKM. The CDR3 is made up of 15 amino acids. V shed 6 bases, J shed 5 bases, and the junction held 10 bases outside the gene matches. For the CDR3, the DNA is TGTGCCAGCAGGAAGGGCGGGAGTAGTAACAATGAGCAGTTCTTC. It is translated as CASRKGGSSNNEQFF.

J is TRBJ1-2 and V is TRBV6-1, with D possibly TRBD1 on 5 matching bases. The CDR3 is 15 residues long. V lost 7 bases and J lost 0, with 15 bases in between. Germline V gene sequence: CDR1 MNHNS, CDR2 SASEGT. The CDR3 loop is CASIPNRGANYGYTF. CDR3 DNA: TGTGCCAGCATACCCAACCGAGGGGCTAACTATGGCTACACCTTC.

The CDR3 region has the DNA TGTGCCAGCAGCTTGTTAACAGCTAGTAGCTCCTACGAGCAGTACTTC. It yields the protein CASSLLTASSSYEQYF. The chain joins TRBV5-6 to TRBJ2-7; no reliable D call. V lost 1 base and J lost 0, with 14 bases in between. CDR1 is SGHDT, CDR2 YYEEEE, per germline. The CDR3 is 16 amino acids. The full variable domain, with the rest looked up from reference TRBV5-6 and TRBJ2-7, is DAGVTQSPTHLIKTRGQQVTLRCSPKSGHDTVSWYQQALGQGPQFIFQYYEEEERQRGNFPDRFSGHQFPNYSSELNVNALLLGDSALYLCASSLLTASSSYEQYFGPGTRLTVT.

The chain joins TRBV27 to TRBJ2-7, with 9 bases matching TRBD2. Germline loops: CDR1 MNHEY, CDR2 SMNVEV (reference sequence). This CDR3 is built from 13 residues. V lost 6 bases, J lost 6 bases, and 6 bases stayed unmatched. CDR3 DNA sequence: TGTGCCAGCAGCAGCGGGAGGCCCTTCGAGCAGTACTTC. Protein: CASSSGRPFEQYF.

V gene TRBV2 combines with J gene TRBJ2-1, with 10 nucleotides matching TRBD1. Germline V gene sequence: CDR1 SNHLY, CDR2 FYNNEI. Germline trimming cut 6 bases from V and 7 bases from J; bases unmatched to any gene: 9. The CDR3 contains 15 residues. The CDR3 here is CASRDRGGKMNEQFF. CDR3 bases: TGTGCCAGCAGGGACAGGGGGGGAAAGATGAATGAGCAGTTCTTC.